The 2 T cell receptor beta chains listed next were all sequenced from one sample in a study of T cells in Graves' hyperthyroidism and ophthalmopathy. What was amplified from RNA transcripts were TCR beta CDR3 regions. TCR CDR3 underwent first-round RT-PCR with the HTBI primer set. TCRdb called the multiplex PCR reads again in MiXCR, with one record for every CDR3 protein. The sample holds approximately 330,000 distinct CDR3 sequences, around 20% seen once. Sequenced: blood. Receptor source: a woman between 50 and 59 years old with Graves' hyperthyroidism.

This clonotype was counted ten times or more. CDR3 amino acids: CASSPGRGLNTEAFF. CDR3 in DNA: TGTGCCAGCTCACCAGGAAGGGGTCTGAACACTGAAGCTTTCTTT. The rearrangement links TRBV18 to TRBJ1-1, with D perhaps matching TRBD1 (5 bases). The V and J ends lost 2 bases and 0 bases respectively, with 10 bases between them. In germline, CDR1 is KGHSH, CDR2 LQKENI. This CDR3 is built from 15 residues. The full variable domain, in which reference TRBV18 and TRBJ1-1 provide the parts outside the CDR3, is NAGVMQNPRHLVRRRGQEARLRCSPMKGHSHVYWYRQLPEEGLKFMVYLQKENIIDESGMPKERFSAEFPKEGPSILRIQQVVRGDSAAYFCASSPGRGLNTEAFFGQGTRLTVV.

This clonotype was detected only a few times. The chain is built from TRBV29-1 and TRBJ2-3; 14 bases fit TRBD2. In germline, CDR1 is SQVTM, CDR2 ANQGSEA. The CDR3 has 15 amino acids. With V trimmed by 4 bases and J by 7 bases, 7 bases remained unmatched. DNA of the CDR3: TGCAGCGTTGGATCCGGACTAGCGGGAGGTTATACGCAGTATTTT. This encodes CSVGSGLAGGYTQYF.